This entry lists 30 T cell receptor beta chains sequenced from one sample in a study of blood T cell repertoires in COVID-19. Assay used: immunoSEQ multiplex PCR; TCRdb lists only in-frame clones, some missing. The profile shows more than 100,000 clones, about 80% of them singletons. Sequences were obtained from peripheral blood. These receptors all stem from a woman at least 80 years old with acute or convalescent COVID-19.

This clone was seen just once. The chain links TRBV5-5 to TRBJ1-4, with TRBD1 identical over 8 bases. Per germline, CDR1 SGHKS and CDR2 YYEKEE (reference sequence). The CDR3 runs to 16 residues. J was trimmed by 5 bases and V by 1 base; bases with no gene match: 7. The CDR3 nucleotides are TGTGCCAGCAGCTTGTGGGCGGGACAGGAGAATGAAAAACTGTTTTTT. Translating gives CASSLWAGQENEKLFF.

The V call is TRBV5-1, the J call TRBJ1-1; 8 bases map to TRBD1. The CDR3 is 15 amino acids. Germline trimming cut 0 bases from V and 1 base from J; bases unmatched to any gene: 2. CDR1 is SGHRS and CDR2 is YFSETQ in the germline V gene. The CDR3 region is CASSLGGQGNTEAFF. The CDR3, as DNA: TGCGCCAGCAGCTTGGGAGGACAGGGGAACACTGAAGCTTTCTTT.

This CDR3 is CASSPGGGIVYNEQFF. The CDR3 DNA reads as TGTGCCAGCAGCCCGGGCGGGGGGATAGTCTACAATGAGCAGTTCTTC. The gene calls are TRBV7-2 and TRBJ2-1, with 8 bases identical to TRBD2. The CDR3 spans 16 residues. Germline CDR1 SGHTA, CDR2 FQGNSA. V gave up 5 bases and J gave up 3 bases; unmatched junction bases: 9.

The chain joins TRBV4-2 to TRBJ2-5; D possibly corresponds to TRBD1 (5 bases). Germline V gene data show CDR1 as LGHNA and CDR2 as YNFKEQ. V lost 4 bases, J lost 1 base, and 13 bases lay in between. This CDR3 spans 15 amino acids. CDR3 region: CASSPSPTAQETQYF. The CDR3 DNA reads TGTGCCAGCAGCCCCTCACCGACAGCCCAAGAGACCCAGTACTTC.

In this sample, this clone turned up once. The chain is built from TRBV4-1 and TRBJ2-7; tentatively, D is TRBD1 (7 bases). Germline V gene data show CDR1 as MGHRA and CDR2 as YSYEKL. Trimming shortened V by 3 bases and J by 2 bases, and 20 bases separated the two germline ends. CDR3 size: 17 residues. CDR3 region: CASSHGAPRGATYEQYF. The CDR3 bases are TGCGCCAGCAGCCATGGGGCCCCCAGGGGGGCTACCTACGAGCAGTACTTC.

J is TRBJ2-1 and V is TRBV5-1, with TRBD2 matching over 7 bases. Germline CDR1 and CDR2: SGHRS and YFSETQ. CDR3 size: 13 residues. V lost 0 bases, J lost 6 bases, and 0 bases stayed unmatched. CDR3 loop: CASSLGLANEQFF. The CDR3 DNA follows: TGCGCCAGCAGCTTGGGACTAGCCAATGAGCAGTTCTTC.

CDR3 nucleotide sequence: TGCGCCAGCAGCCAAGGGTTGAGACTTGAGCAGTACTTC. Protein sequence: CASSQGLRLEQYF. The V call is TRBV4-3, the J call TRBJ2-7; D is unresolved. The CDR3 sequence is 13 residues long. Germline V gene lookup returns CDR1 LGHNA and CDR2 YSLEER. Trimming pared 1 base from V and 7 bases from J, leaving 11 bases between.

The chain is built from TRBV29-1 and TRBJ1-2; D is uncertain. The germline gives CDR1 SQVTM, CDR2 ANQGSEA. Trimming cost V 4 bases and J 6 bases, with 18 bases left between them. CDR3 length: 14 residues. The DNA for the CDR3 is TGCAGCGTTGTAGAGGGAGGTTATTCGGATGGCTACACCTTC. As protein: CSVVEGGYSDGYTF.

The chain has TRBV20-1 and TRBJ1-5; 9 bases fit TRBD1. The length of the CDR3 is 15 residues. The germline V gene encodes CDR1 DFQATT and CDR2 SNEGSKA (reference sequence). The V and J ends lost 3 bases and 6 bases, in that order; junction bases with no gene match: 9. CDR3 DNA: TGCAGTGCTAGTGCCGGGACAGGGTCAGGTCAGCCCCAGCATTTT. It encodes CSASAGTGSGQPQHF.

This chain uses TRBV6-5 with TRBJ1-1; a weak D match, TRBD1 (6 bases). This CDR3 is 15 amino acids long. Germline CDR1 and CDR2: MNHEY and SVGAGI. V was pared by 6 bases and J by 2 bases, with 16 bases between. This CDR3 reads CASSRSHGGNTEAFF. CDR3 sequence (DNA): TGTGCCAGCAGCAGATCTCATGGGGGCAACACTGAAGCTTTCTTT.

The rearrangement joins TRBV3-1 (or the pseudogene TRBV3-2) to TRBJ2-2, with D possibly being TRBD2 (7 bases). The CDR3 is 17 amino acids. V lost 2 bases, J lost 6 bases, and 19 bases lay in between. Germline V gene data show CDR1 as LGHDT and CDR2 as YNNKEL (reference sequence). CDR3 protein: CASSQIGRGRAAGELFF. CDR3 bases: TGTGCCAGCAGCCAAATCGGTAGGGGGAGGGCCGCCGGGGAGCTGTTTTTT.

This rearrangement joins TRBV12-5 to TRBJ1-1, with 8 nucleotides matching TRBD1. Germline values: CDR1 LGHNT, CDR2 FRNRAP. The CDR3 has 16 amino acids. V shed 1 base, J shed 5 bases, and the junction held 9 bases outside the gene matches. In DNA, the CDR3 is TGTGCTAGTGGTTTGGATAGACAGGGGTGGGAGACTGAAGCTTTCTTT. This encodes CASGLDRQGWETEAFF. Full variable domain (outside the CDR3, taken from reference TRBV12-5 and TRBJ1-1): DARVTQTPRHKVTEMGQEVTMRCQPILGHNTVFWYRQTMMQGLELLAYFRNRAPLDDSGMPKDRFSAEMPDATLATLKIQPSEPRDSAVYFCASGLDRQGWETEAFFGQGTRLTVV.

The CDR3 DNA is TGTGCCAGCAGCTCCGACCTCCAGGGGGGAAACACCATATATTTT. Its protein is CASSSDLQGGNTIYF. The chain links TRBV7-2 to TRBJ1-3, with TRBD1 as a possible D gene (6 bases). The germline gives CDR1 SGHTA, CDR2 FQGNSA. Trimming removed 4 bases at V and 4 bases at J, with 14 bases between. The CDR3 totals 15 residues.

This clone was seen only a few times. This chain connects TRBV18 to TRBJ1-3, with D maybe TRBD1 (5 bases). CDR3 length: 16 amino acids. The ends were cut back, 1 base at V and 3 bases at J, with 13 bases in the middle. In germline, CDR1 is KGHSH, CDR2 LQKENI. In DNA, the CDR3 is TGTGCCAGCTCACCACGGGCCAGGGAAAGTGGAAACACCATATATTTT. The encoded protein is CASSPRARESGNTIYF.

The chain joins TRBV9 to TRBJ2-5; possible D gene TRBD2, 5 bases. This CDR3 comprises 14 residues. V was trimmed by 3 bases and J by 9 bases, leaving 18 bases between them. The V gene's germline CDR1 is SGDLS and CDR2 YYNGEE. Here the CDR3 reads CASSARTGSAAQYF. The CDR3 nucleotides are TGTGCCAGCAGCGCTAGGACTGGGTCTGCGGCCCAGTACTTC.

The V gene is TRBV28, the J gene TRBJ2-2; D might be TRBD1 (6 bases). The V gene lost 4 bases and the J gene lost 1 base, with 19 bases spanning the gap. The CDR3 spans 18 residues. CDR1 MDHEN and CDR2 SYDVKM come from the germline V gene. The CDR3 sequence: CASSSRYGRGENTGELFF. The CDR3 DNA follows: TGTGCCAGCAGTTCCCGTTACGGCAGGGGTGAGAACACCGGGGAGCTGTTTTTT. The complete variable domain, with remaining parts taken from reference TRBV28 and TRBJ2-2, reads DVKVTQSSRYLVKRTGEKVFLECVQDMDHENMFWYRQDPGLGLRLIYFSYDVKMKEKGDIPEGYSVSREKKERFSLILESASTNQTSMYLCASSSRYGRGENTGELFFGEGSRLTVL.

V and J are TRBV7-8 and TRBJ2-2, with D possibly being TRBD1 (6 bases). V was cut by 2 bases and J by 4 bases, with 8 bases left in between. Germline loops: CDR1 SGHVS, CDR2 FQNEAQ. The CDR3 contains 14 residues. CDR3 sequence reads: CASSLRGGTGELFF. CDR3 bases: TGTGCCAGCAGCTTAAGAGGGGGCACCGGGGAGCTGTTTTTT.

The V gene is TRBV19, the J gene TRBJ2-7; a weak D match, TRBD2 (6 bases). Deletions cut 2 bases from V and 0 bases from J, with 20 bases between. Germline V gene lookup returns CDR1 LNHDA and CDR2 SQIVND (reference sequence). The CDR3 runs to 18 residues. CDR3 coding DNA: TGTGCCAGTAGTATAAGGTTTGCCGGCCTAGCGCTCTCCTACGAGCAGTACTTC. The encoded protein is CASSIRFAGLALSYEQYF.

This clone was observed a few times. V and J are TRBV27 and TRBJ1-6, with 7 nucleotides matching TRBD1. CDR1 is MNHEY and CDR2 is SMNVEV in the germline V gene (reference sequence). This CDR3 region has 18 residues. The V gene end was trimmed by 2 bases and the J gene end by 6 bases; junction bases not matched to a gene: 13. Written as DNA, the CDR3 is TGTGCCAGCAGTTTAAGAGATCGTCCGGGACAGCTTAATTCACCCCTCCACTTT. Translated: CASSLRDRPGQLNSPLHF.

This chain joins TRBV7-2 and TRBJ2-7, with 11 positions matching TRBD2. Germline V gene lookup returns CDR1 SGHTA and CDR2 FQGNSA. Trimming took 7 bases from V and 2 from J; bases not matched to a gene: 7. The CDR3 has 15 amino acids. CDR3 amino acids: CASIRGSGGAYEQYF. The CDR3 coding sequence is TGTGCCAGCATCCGCGGTAGCGGGGGGGCCTACGAGCAGTACTTC.

The gene calls are TRBV19 and TRBJ1-6, with TRBD1 as a possible D gene (6 bases). CDR1 and CDR2 (germline): LNHDA, SQIVND (reference sequence). The CDR3 consists of 15 residues. Trimming shortened V by 4 bases and J by 7 bases, and 14 bases separated the two germline ends. In nucleotides, the CDR3 is TGTGCCAGTAGTAAAGAACAGGGACTAAATTCACCCCTCCACTTT. It yields the protein CASSKEQGLNSPLHF.

The chain is built from TRBV19 and TRBJ1-5; the D gene is possibly TRBD1 (5 bases). The V end was cut by 1 base, the J end by 5 bases, with 18 bases between. Germline loops: CDR1 LNHDA, CDR2 SQIVND (reference sequence). This CDR3 comprises 17 residues. The CDR3 loop is CASSIGPGRVGYQPQHF. CDR3 nucleotides: TGTGCCAGTAGTATAGGCCCTGGCAGGGTGGGGTATCAGCCCCAGCATTTT.

This rearrangement joins TRBV10-3 to TRBJ2-2; a possible D gene is TRBD1 (7 bases). Per germline, CDR1 ENHRY and CDR2 SYGVKD. Trimming pared 10 bases from V and 0 bases from J, leaving 12 bases between. The CDR3 totals 14 residues. The CDR3 region is CATGGTANTGELFF. DNA for the CDR3: TGTGCCACCGGAGGGACAGCGAACACCGGGGAGCTGTTTTTT.

This chain uses TRBV3-1 (or the pseudogene TRBV3-2) with TRBJ2-1, with D possibly being TRBD2 (6 bases). This CDR3 is built from 15 residues. Germline V CDR1 and CDR2: LGHDT, YNNKEL (reference sequence). V lost 4 bases and J 0 bases, leaving 10 bases between the germline ends. The CDR3 spells CASSPLASSYNEQFF. CDR3 DNA sequence: TGTGCCAGCAGCCCCCTAGCGAGCTCCTACAATGAGCAGTTCTTC.

The CDR3 spells CASFTAGGQYEKLFF. The CDR3 region has the DNA TGTGCCAGCTTCACGGCCGGGGGGCAATATGAAAAACTGTTTTTT. This chain connects TRBV5-5 to TRBJ1-4; D may be TRBD1 (6 bases). V gave up 7 bases and J gave up 6 bases, with 19 bases separating them. Per germline, CDR1 SGHKS and CDR2 YYEKEE (reference sequence). This CDR3 is built from 15 residues.

The chain employs TRBV9 and TRBJ2-3, with D tentatively TRBD2 (5 bases). The CDR3 consists of 15 residues. Germline loops: CDR1 SGDLS, CDR2 YYNGEE. The V and J ends lost 1 base and 4 bases respectively, with 13 bases between them. CDR3 sequence reads: CASSVSPSLADTQYF. The CDR3 nucleotides read TGTGCCAGCAGCGTAAGCCCTAGCTTGGCAGATACGCAGTATTTT.

The chain uses TRBV5-1 and TRBJ1-6; the D gene is possibly TRBD1 (6 bases). V lost 4 bases and J 4 bases, leaving 18 bases between the germline ends. The CDR3 spans 17 residues. CDR1 and CDR2 (germline): SGHRS, YFSETQ. Written as DNA, the CDR3 is TGCGCCAGCAGCATCGGACAGCTAATGCGTTATAATTCACCCCTCCACTTT. Translating gives CASSIGQLMRYNSPLHF.

This chain joins TRBV2 and TRBJ1-5; the D gene is possibly TRBD1 (6 bases). The CDR3 sequence is 17 residues long. Per germline, CDR1 SNHLY and CDR2 FYNNEI. Trimming cost V 5 bases and J 0 bases, with 17 bases left between them. CDR3 amino acids: CASSTLGQGNSNQPQHF. CDR3 DNA: TGTGCCAGCAGTACCCTGGGCCAGGGGAATAGCAATCAGCCCCAGCATTTT.

This clone was counted between two and nine times. The chain combines TRBV19 with TRBJ1-5; maybe TRBD1 (5 bases). From germline, CDR1 is LNHDA and CDR2 SQIVND (reference sequence). This CDR3 region has 14 residues. V was clipped by 10 bases and J by 7 bases, with 20 bases between them. The CDR3 coding sequence is TGTGCCACATCCTGGGGCCATTCCCAACAGCCCCAGCATTTT. This translates into CATSWGHSQQPQHF.

The V and J genes are TRBV9 and TRBJ2-2; 7 nucleotides agree with TRBD1. CDR3 length: 15 residues. Looked up from germline, CDR1 is SGDLS and CDR2 is YYNGEE. V shed 0 bases, J shed 6 bases, and the junction held 5 bases outside the gene matches. The CDR3 spells CASSVGGTASGELFF. CDR3 sequence (DNA): TGTGCCAGCAGCGTAGGTGGGACAGCGTCCGGGGAGCTGTTTTTT.